A single sample gave rise to the 25 T cell receptor beta chains below, sequenced in a study of shared clonotypes between healthy human individuals. Libraries were prepared by immunoSEQ multiplex PCR; TCRdb keeps only in-frame clonotypes and omits some of them. The data contain 1.5 million to 1.9 million clones, under 99% of them seen just once; the ten biggest clones take up roughly 0.45%. Material: naive CD4+ T cells sorted from blood. Subset indicated: CD45RA+ positively selected. The receptors were gathered from a man under 40 in good health.

The chain recombines TRBV18 with TRBJ1-1; the D gene is possibly TRBD1 (5 bases). CDR3 length: 15 amino acids. Germline V gene lookup returns CDR1 KGHSH and CDR2 LQKENI. V lost 2 bases and J lost 1, with 11 bases in between. As DNA, the CDR3 is TGTGCCAGCTCACCAATTGGGGGGAGGAACACTGAAGCTTTCTTT. As protein: CASSPIGGRNTEAFF. The whole variable domain, remainder taken from reference TRBV18 and TRBJ1-1, is NAGVMQNPRHLVRRRGQEARLRCSPMKGHSHVYWYRQLPEEGLKFMVYLQKENIIDESGMPKERFSAEFPKEGPSILRIQQVVRGDSAAYFCASSPIGGRNTEAFFGQGTRLTVV.

On this clone: In the same sample, other DNA sequences code for this CDR3. The rearrangement links TRBV10-2 to TRBJ2-5, with 10 positions matching TRBD2. CDR1 and CDR2 from the germline V gene are WSHSY and SAAADI. V shed 6 bases and J 2 bases; nucleotides not matched to a gene: 0. CDR3 length: 13 amino acids. CDR3 amino acids: CASRLAGQETQYF. The CDR3 DNA is TGCGCCAGCAGACTAGCGGGACAAGAGACCCAGTACTTC.

The chain carries TRBV5-1 and TRBJ1-2; 7 nucleotides agree with TRBD1. The CDR3 has 13 amino acids. Germline CDR1 is SGHRS and CDR2 is YFSETQ. V dropped 4 bases and J dropped 3; count of bases not matched to a gene: 3. The CDR3 protein is CASSADRDYGYTF. CDR3 sequence (DNA): TGCGCCAGCAGCGCCGACAGGGACTATGGCTACACCTTC. Together with reference TRBV5-1 and TRBJ1-2, the CDR3 gives the full variable domain: KAGVTQTPRYLIKTRGQQVTLSCSPISGHRSVSWYQQTPGQGLQFLFEYFSETQRNKGNFPGRFSGRQFSNSRSEMNVSTLELGDSALYLCASSADRDYGYTFGSGTRLTVV.

V is TRBV5-1 and J is TRBJ2-3, with D unclear. The CDR3 totals 14 residues. V lost 4 bases to trimming and J lost 2 bases, with 11 bases between them. The germline V gene has CDR1 SGHRS and CDR2 YFSETQ. The CDR3: CASSLQLLTDTQYF. In DNA form, the CDR3 reads TGCGCCAGCAGCCTGCAGTTGCTCACAGATACGCAGTATTTT.

CDR3 nucleotide sequence: TGTGCCAGCAGTGGAGGGACTAGCGGGTACTTC. Translated, it gives CASSGGTSGYF. V usage is TRBV2 and J usage is TRBJ2-7, with 11 positions matching TRBD2. Germline V gives CDR1 SNHLY, CDR2 FYNNEI. V gave up 4 bases and J gave up 12 bases; unmatched junction bases: 2. The CDR3 runs 11 residues.

The chain has TRBV6-6 and TRBJ2-1, with a tentative D call TRBD2 (6 bases). The CDR3 runs 14 residues. The V and J ends lost 8 bases and 1 base respectively, with 12 bases between them. From germline, CDR1 is MNHNY and CDR2 SVGAGI (reference sequence). The CDR3 is CASLLGGSYNEQFF. The CDR3, as DNA: TGTGCCAGCCTCCTCGGGGGTTCCTACAATGAGCAGTTCTTC.

The genes are TRBV11-1 and TRBJ2-7; 9 bases match TRBD2. The junction had 12 bases not matched to a gene; V was cut back by 5 bases and J by 4 bases. CDR1 is SGHAT, CDR2 FQDESV, per germline (reference sequence). This CDR3 is 16 amino acids long. Here the CDR3 DNA reads TGTGCCAGCAGCATAGGCGGGACTAGCTACTTGTACGAGCAGTACTTC. Translation: CASSIGGTSYLYEQYF.

A note on this clone: The sample carries other DNA sequences with the same CDR3. The rearrangement links TRBV5-1 to TRBJ1-1, with D uncertain. The V end was cut by 5 bases, the J end by 3 bases, with 5 bases between. Germline lookup yields CDR1 SGHRS and CDR2 YFSETQ. The CDR3 is 11 amino acids. CDR3 protein: CASSLDTEAFF. The CDR3 nucleotides read TGCGCCAGCAGTTTAGACACTGAAGCTTTCTTT. The full variable domain, its missing parts supplied by reference TRBV5-1 and TRBJ1-1, is KAGVTQTPRYLIKTRGQQVTLSCSPISGHRSVSWYQQTPGQGLQFLFEYFSETQRNKGNFPGRFSGRQFSNSRSEMNVSTLELGDSALYLCASSLDTEAFFGQGTRLTVV.

This chain uses TRBV6-5 with TRBJ2-1, with D hard to call. The CDR3 is 15 residues long. Trimming stripped 7 bases from V and 5 bases from J, with 18 bases between. CDR1 and CDR2 from the germline V gene are MNHEY and SVGAGI. The CDR3 sequence: CASTKTALGDNEQFF. CDR3 coding DNA: TGTGCCAGCACTAAAACGGCCCTAGGAGACAATGAGCAGTTCTTC.

This chain connects TRBV21-1 to TRBJ2-7; the table's D call of TRBD1 was not tested on the DNA. TRBV21-1 is a pseudogene segment. The CDR3 loop spans 16 amino acids. The CDR3 reads CASSESLRQGCYEQYF. CDR3 nucleotides: TGTGCCAGCAGCGAGAGCCTCAGACAGGGATGCTACGAGCAGTACTTC.

For the CDR3, the DNA is TGTGCCAGCAGCGAGGGGACAGCTAATGAAAAACTGTTTTTT. It specifies CASSEGTANEKLFF. V and J are TRBV28 and TRBJ1-4; 7 nucleotides match TRBD1. This CDR3 has 14 residues. Germline CDR1 MDHEN, CDR2 SYDVKM. V shed 6 bases and J 3 bases; nucleotides not matched to a gene: 4.

The gene calls are TRBV6-1 and TRBJ2-1; D is perhaps TRBD2 (7 bases). From germline, CDR1 is MNHNS and CDR2 SASEGT. The CDR3 is made up of 13 amino acids. The V gene lost 8 bases and the J gene lost 5 bases, with 13 bases spanning the gap. The CDR3 DNA is TGTGCCAGCGCCCTCGGGGGGCACAATGAGCAGTTCTTC. Amino acid sequence: CASALGGHNEQFF.

Comments on this clone: Other DNA sequences in this specimen translate into the identical CDR3. The chain links TRBV18 to TRBJ1-1, with no clear D. This CDR3 region has 14 residues. In germline, CDR1 is KGHSH, CDR2 LQKENI. Trimming stripped 3 bases from V and 0 bases from J, with 8 bases between. CDR3 sequence reads: CASSPGRMNTEAFF. DNA for the CDR3: TGTGCCAGCTCACCCGGACGGATGAACACTGAAGCTTTCTTT.

V and J are TRBV5-1 and TRBJ2-3; weak D call: TRBD2 (6 bases). Germline V gives CDR1 SGHRS, CDR2 YFSETQ. CDR3 length: 16 amino acids. V shed 1 base and J shed 4 bases, with 16 bases lying between them. CDR3 in DNA: TGCGCCAGCAGCTTGTGGTCGGGTGCGGGACCAGATACGCAGTATTTT. This encodes CASSLWSGAGPDTQYF.

The genes are TRBV11-2 and TRBJ1-1; D is perhaps TRBD1 (5 bases). V was clipped by 5 bases and J by 0 bases, with 16 bases between them. The germline V gene has CDR1 SGHAT and CDR2 FQNNGV. This CDR3 has 16 amino acids. The CDR3 DNA is TGTGCCAGCAGCCAAATCACAGGAACAATGAACACTGAAGCTTTCTTT. Its translation: CASSQITGTMNTEAFF.

The chain carries TRBV29-1 and TRBJ2-2, with TRBD2 matching over 14 bases. This CDR3 has 15 amino acids. Germline values: CDR1 SQVTM, CDR2 ANQGSEA. Trimming cost V 5 bases and J 5 bases; bases outside gene matches: 4. The CDR3 spells CSVPGLAGGTGELFF. DNA for the CDR3: TGCAGCGTTCCCGGACTAGCGGGAGGTACCGGGGAGCTGTTTTTT.

V usage is TRBV28 and J usage is TRBJ2-1, with 8 bases fitting TRBD1. Germline V lookup: CDR1 MDHEN, CDR2 SYDVKM. CDR3 size: 13 residues. With V trimmed by 6 bases and J by 10 bases, 8 bases remained unmatched. The CDR3 protein is CASSARTGMEQFF. The CDR3 DNA reads as TGTGCCAGCAGCGCGAGGACAGGGATGGAGCAGTTCTTC.

The chain couples TRBV4-3 to TRBJ2-4; 8 positions match TRBD1. The V and J ends lost 1 base and 6 bases, in that order; junction bases with no gene match: 5. The CDR3 contains 15 residues. Germline V gene sequence: CDR1 LGHNA, CDR2 YSLEER. CDR3 loop: CASSQGQGMGNIQYF. The CDR3 region has the DNA TGCGCCAGCAGCCAAGGACAGGGGATGGGAAACATTCAGTACTTC.

The chain links TRBV7-9 to TRBJ2-3, with 8 bases that match TRBD2. This CDR3 has 16 amino acids. Trimming cost V 3 bases and J 5 bases; bases outside gene matches: 10. Germline V CDR1 and CDR2: SEHNR, FQNEAQ (reference sequence). CDR3 residues: CASSFPISGRGDTQYF. In nucleotides, the CDR3 is TGTGCCAGCAGCTTTCCGATCAGCGGGAGAGGAGATACGCAGTATTTT.

This clone was seen only once. V and J are TRBV5-1 and TRBJ1-1; D call uncertain. Germline CDR1 reads SGHRS; CDR2 reads YFSETQ. The CDR3 loop spans 15 amino acids. V lost 0 bases, J lost 1 base, and 10 bases lay in between. CDR3 sequence (DNA): TGCGCCAGCAGCTTGGGAGCCCCCAGGAACACTGAAGCTTTCTTT. As protein: CASSLGAPRNTEAFF. Filled out from reference TRBV5-1 and TRBJ1-1, the complete variable domain reads KAGVTQTPRYLIKTRGQQVTLSCSPISGHRSVSWYQQTPGQGLQFLFEYFSETQRNKGNFPGRFSGRQFSNSRSEMNVSTLELGDSALYLCASSLGAPRNTEAFFGQGTRLTVV.

The chain uses TRBV2 and TRBJ2-1, with TRBD2 matching over 10 bases. This CDR3 has 16 residues. The germline gives CDR1 SNHLY, CDR2 FYNNEI. The V gene end was trimmed by 5 bases and the J gene end by 5 bases; junction bases not matched to a gene: 9. CDR3 sequence: CASSPVLAGDDNEQFF. In DNA, the CDR3 is TGTGCCAGCAGTCCCGTTCTAGCGGGGGATGACAATGAGCAGTTCTTC.

The rearrangement joins TRBV18 to TRBJ1-3; 8 bases agree with TRBD1. CDR1 KGHSH and CDR2 LQKENI come from the germline V gene. This CDR3 is 16 amino acids long. The J segment lost 4 bases and the V segment lost 2 bases, leaving 7 bases of the junction unmatched. The CDR3 loop is CASSPDRTGTGNTIYF. In DNA, the CDR3 is TGTGCCAGCTCACCAGACCGGACAGGGACAGGAAACACCATATATTTT.

The chain couples TRBV5-5 to TRBJ2-7, with D tentatively TRBD1 or TRBD2 (5 bases each). CDR1 SGHKS and CDR2 YYEKEE come from the germline V gene (reference sequence). V lost 4 bases, J lost 0 bases, and 17 bases lay in between. The CDR3 length is 16 residues. CDR3 bases: TGTGCCAGCAGCATACCGGGACGGATGCCCTCCTACGAGCAGTACTTC. It yields the protein CASSIPGRMPSYEQYF.

A word on this clone: The same CDR3 is also encoded by other DNA sequences in this sample. The rearrangement joins TRBV9 to TRBJ2-2, with 8 bases lining up with TRBD2. The junction had 2 bases not matched to a gene; V was cut back by 2 bases and J by 2 bases. The germline V gene encodes CDR1 SGDLS and CDR2 YYNGEE. The CDR3 covers 15 residues. CDR3 sequence: CASSVAGGNTGELFF. The CDR3 DNA sequence: TGTGCCAGCAGCGTTGCGGGAGGTAACACCGGGGAGCTGTTTTTT.

Worth noting for this clone: The sample has other DNA sequences that encode this CDR3 too. J is TRBJ2-2 and V is TRBV9; maybe TRBD2 (5 bases). Trimming stripped 1 base from V and 3 bases from J, with 7 bases between. The CDR3 covers 14 residues. Germline-derived CDR1 and CDR2 are SGDLS and YYNGEE. In DNA form, the CDR3 reads TGTGCCAGCAGCGTAACCGGGGACACCGGGGAGCTGTTTTTT. As protein: CASSVTGDTGELFF.